This record concerns one T cell receptor (beta chain) sequence. Its antigen remains unknown. The record originates from a study of monozygotic twins with inflammatory bowel disease. Overall study results and limits: TCRbeta inverse Simpson diversity was decreased in IBD patients versus healthy co-twins. Especially with disease activity, IBD patients shared fewer clonotypes with others than healthy twins did.

Total RNA from whole blood was isolated with no T cell sorting. The germline CDR1 and CDR2 sequences are SGHRS and YFSETQ. The CDR3 length is 14 residues. Reanalyzing the 5' RACE reads, TCRdb keeps one entry per CDR3 protein, without DNA. This repertoire includes fewer than 350,000 distinct CDR3 sequences. The sequence came from a human donor with ulcerative colitis or Crohn's disease, or a healthy co-twin of an affected twin (not recorded which). The chain joins TRBV5-1 to TRBJ2-7; TCRdb gives TRBD1 as the D gene, but with no DNA this cannot be confirmed. Sequencing was performed on blood. This CDR3 is CASSFPDRVYEQYF.